This T cell receptor (beta chain) is drawn from a study of cytomegalovirus exposure and HLA in healthy donors. Study summary: A previous analysis identified 95 million to 130 million unique TCR beta sequences derived from some 170 million T cells.

The study sampled nominally healthy donors, though unrecorded immune exposures were likely. Overall study findings and caveats: The listing of roughly 160 TCR beta chains classed them as cytomegalovirus-associated. Analysis performed later found more than 15,000 TCR beta sequences associated with HLA alleles at 0.05 false discovery rate.

V gave up 6 bases and J gave up 3 bases, with 8 bases separating them. The CDR3 has 12 amino acids. CDR1 MNHEY and CDR2 SVGAGI come from the germline V gene. Turning to this clone: Its antigen is still unknown.

Researchers ran the PCR with 60 Vbeta and 13 Jbeta primers. Method: immunoSEQ multiplex PCR; TCRdb's copy keeps in-frame clones and lacks some. The table includes about 180,000 clones, more than 60% detected once. This TCR came from a man between 18 and 29 years old in good health and CMV-seronegative. Sequencing used PBMCs. The chain couples TRBV6-5 to TRBJ1-2, with D hard to call. CDR3 DNA sequence: TGTGCCAGCAGGGTCGGGGACTATGGCTACACCTTC. Translated, it gives CASRVGDYGYTF.